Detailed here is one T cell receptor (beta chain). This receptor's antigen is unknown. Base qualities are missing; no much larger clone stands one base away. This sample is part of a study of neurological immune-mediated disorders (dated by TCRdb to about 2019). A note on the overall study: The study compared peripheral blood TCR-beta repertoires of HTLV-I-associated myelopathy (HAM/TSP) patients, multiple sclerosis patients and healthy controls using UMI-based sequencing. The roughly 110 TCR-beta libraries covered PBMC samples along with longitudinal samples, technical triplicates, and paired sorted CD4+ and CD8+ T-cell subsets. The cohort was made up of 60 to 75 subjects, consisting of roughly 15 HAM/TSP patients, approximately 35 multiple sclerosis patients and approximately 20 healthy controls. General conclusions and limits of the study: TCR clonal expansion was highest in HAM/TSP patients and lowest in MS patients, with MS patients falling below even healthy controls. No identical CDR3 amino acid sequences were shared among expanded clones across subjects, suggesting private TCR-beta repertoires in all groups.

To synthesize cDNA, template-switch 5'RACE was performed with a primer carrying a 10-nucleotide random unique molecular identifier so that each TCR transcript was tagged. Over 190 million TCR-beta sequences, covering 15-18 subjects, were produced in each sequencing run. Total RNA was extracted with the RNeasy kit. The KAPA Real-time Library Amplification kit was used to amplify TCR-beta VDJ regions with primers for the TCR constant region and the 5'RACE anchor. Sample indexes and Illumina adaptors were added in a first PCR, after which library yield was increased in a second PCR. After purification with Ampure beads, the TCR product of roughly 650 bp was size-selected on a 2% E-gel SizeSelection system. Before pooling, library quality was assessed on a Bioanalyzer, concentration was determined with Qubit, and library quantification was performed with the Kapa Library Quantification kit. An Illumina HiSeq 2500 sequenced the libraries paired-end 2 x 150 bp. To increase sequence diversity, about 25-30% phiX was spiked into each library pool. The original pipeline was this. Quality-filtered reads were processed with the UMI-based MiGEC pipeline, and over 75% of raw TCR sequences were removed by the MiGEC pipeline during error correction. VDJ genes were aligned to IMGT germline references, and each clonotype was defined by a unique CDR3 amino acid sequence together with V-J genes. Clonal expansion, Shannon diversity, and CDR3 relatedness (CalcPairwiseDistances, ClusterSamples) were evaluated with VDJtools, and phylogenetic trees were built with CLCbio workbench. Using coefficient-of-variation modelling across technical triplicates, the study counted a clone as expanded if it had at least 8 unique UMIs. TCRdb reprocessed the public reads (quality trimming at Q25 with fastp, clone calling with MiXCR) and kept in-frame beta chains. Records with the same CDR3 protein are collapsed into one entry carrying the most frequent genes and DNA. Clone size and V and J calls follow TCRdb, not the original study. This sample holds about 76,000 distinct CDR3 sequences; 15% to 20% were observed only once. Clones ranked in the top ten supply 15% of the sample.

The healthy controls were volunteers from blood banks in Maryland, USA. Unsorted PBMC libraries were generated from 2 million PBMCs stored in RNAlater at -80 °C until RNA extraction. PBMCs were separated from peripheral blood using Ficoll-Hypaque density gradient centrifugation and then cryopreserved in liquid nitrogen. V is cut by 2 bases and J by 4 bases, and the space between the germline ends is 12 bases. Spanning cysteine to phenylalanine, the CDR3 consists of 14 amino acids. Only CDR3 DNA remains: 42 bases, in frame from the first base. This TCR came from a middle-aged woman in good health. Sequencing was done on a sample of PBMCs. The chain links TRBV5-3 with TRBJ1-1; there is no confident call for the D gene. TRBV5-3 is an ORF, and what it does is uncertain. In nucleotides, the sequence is TGTGCCAGAAGCTTAAACCCTCGTGGCACTGAAGCTTTCTTT. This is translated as CARSLNPRGTEAFF.